This T cell receptor (beta chain) was retrieved from a study of T cell responses to AZD1222 COVID-19 vaccine (dated by TCRdb to the early 2020s). Study-level background: AZD1222 recipients given second doses at about 4 weeks or at about 12 weeks were pooled, since spike-specific TCR depth and breadth were not found to differ between the two schedules. Trial participants were enrolled into age subgroups of 18-55, 56-69 and 70-plus years, which contained 148, 28 and 57 TCR-sequenced participants, respectively. A total of about 230 trial participants underwent TCR sequencing, of whom around 200 received two doses of AZD1222 and some 26 received two doses of the MenACWY control vaccine. Here is what the overall study found, with its caveats: In the small 56-69-year group, the increase in depth fell short of significance, most likely because of low power. Participants were mostly white British and included more females than males, and it was suggested by the authors that clonal diversity may have been underestimated. The vaccine-associated CD4 TCRs covered the entire spike protein, and the dominant responses fell in regions 160-218 and 743-854. Because no day 14 peak-response samples were available, the repertoires could be characterized only after the peak T cell response. Reportedly, close to half of the unique spike-specific TCRs recognized epitopes lying outside the regions that are mutated in the B.1.351 and B.1.1.7 variants. After two AZD1222 doses, spike-specific TCR breadth and depth were significantly higher than at day 0 and than in MenACWY recipients. Conclusions about previously exposed vaccinees are limited, since just five to seven AZD1222 recipients were seropositive for SARS-CoV-2 at baseline.

As encoded in the germline V gene, CDR1 is SGHRS while CDR2 is YFSETQ. Trimming leaves V shorter by 3 bases and J shorter by 11 bases, with the junction holding 22 bases beyond the gene matches. Measured from the cysteine to the phenylalanine, the CDR3 is 20 residues long. Of the read, only the CDR3 DNA is kept; its 60 bases are in frame from base 1. In light of the paper, this sample's time point label describes: baseline before first vaccination. The vaccinee samples were drawn from two UK trials, COV001 and COV002, one of which was a single-blind randomized controlled phase 2/3 trial testing AZD1222 (ChAdOx1 nCoV-19) in healthy adults. For TCRbeta chain sequencing, PBMC samples were collected from trial participants at day 0 and at day 28 after the second dose. The CDR3 regions of human TCRbeta chains were analyzed by immunosequencing. As for how the authors treated the data: TCRs in the repertoires were compared against a reference library of SARS-CoV-2-specific TCRs that had been generated with the MIRA antigen-specificity platform. Breadth was defined as the fraction of unique TCRs that were SARS-CoV-2-associated, and depth was defined as the fraction of total T cells that were SARS-CoV-2-associated. Using the MIRA data, each spike-specific TCR was assigned both to the spike region to which the TCR was reactive and to a CD4 or CD8 class. Log10-transformed breadth and depth values were compared by one-way ANOVA with Sidak's multiple comparisons tests. TCRdb holds this immuneACCESS table with in-frame rearrangements only. Some clones are missing; in checked studies, unresolved V genes explain under half, and the rest has no known cause. V, J and clone size were drawn from that table, and D and trimming were deduced from the DNA. For this sample the table gives more than 140,000 clones, of which roughly 90% were detected only once. The ten largest clones represent 2.5% to 3.5% of the sample.

About this clone itself: The antigen it binds to is not known. Base qualities are not at hand, and no much larger clone is one base apart.

The sequence was collected from an adult in good health. This chain is built from TRBV5-1 and TRBJ2-5, and 16 junctional nucleotides match TRBD2. This specimen was peripheral blood, taken on day 0 of AZD1222 vaccination. CDR3 protein: CASSSSSGLAGGPGLEAQYF. The DNA sequence is as follows: TGCGCCAGCAGCTCCTCGTCGGGACTAGCGGGAGGGCCGGGGCTAGAGGCTCAGTACTTC.